These 29 T cell receptor beta chains came from one sample sequenced in a study of cytomegalovirus exposure and HLA in healthy donors. In the PCR, 60 Vbeta and 13 Jbeta primers were used. The table came from immunoSEQ multiplex PCR; TCRdb's copy has only in-frame clones and leaves some out. The sample records approximately 220,000 clones, approximately 80% being singletons. The source material was PBMCs. These TCRs come from a man aged 30-40 years in good health and CMV-seronegative.

The chain recombines TRBV10-3 with TRBJ2-7; a possible D gene is TRBD2 (6 bases). V lost 4 bases to trimming and J lost 6 bases, with 13 bases between them. Germline V lookup: CDR1 ENHRY, CDR2 SYGVKD. This CDR3 is 13 amino acids long. The CDR3 protein is CAISVGGPGEQYF. As DNA, the CDR3 is TGTGCCATCAGTGTCGGGGGTCCCGGCGAGCAGTACTTC.

The chain links TRBV11-2 to TRBJ2-7; TRBD2 is a possible D gene (6 bases). Trimming removed 0 bases from V and 10 bases from J, with 13 bases in between. This CDR3 is built from 13 residues. The V gene's germline CDR1 is SGHAT and CDR2 FQNNGV. The CDR3: CASSLDPAGIQYF. DNA for the CDR3: TGTGCCAGCAGCTTAGATCCAGCGGGTATCCAGTACTTC.

This clone was detected only once. This rearrangement joins TRBV27 to TRBJ2-3; the D gene is possibly TRBD1 (6 bases). Per germline, CDR1 MNHEY and CDR2 SMNVEV (reference sequence). Trimming cost V 8 bases and J 5 bases, with 17 bases left between them. The CDR3 totals 14 residues. The CDR3 nucleotides are TGTGCCAGCGGGCAGGGGAGCTTTCAAGATACGCAGTATTTT. Encoded protein: CASGQGSFQDTQYF.

The rearrangement joins TRBV5-1 to TRBJ2-3, with TRBD2 as a possible D gene (5 bases). Per germline, CDR1 SGHRS and CDR2 YFSETQ. Trimming removed 5 bases from V and 5 bases from J, with 9 bases in between. This CDR3 has 12 residues. CDR3 in amino acids: CASRGGRDTQYF. For the CDR3, the DNA is TGCGCCAGCAGAGGAGGACGAGATACGCAGTATTTT.

This clone has just one count. The chain recombines TRBV5-1 with TRBJ2-5; D gene ambiguous. Germline CDR1 is SGHRS and CDR2 is YFSETQ. This CDR3 spans 11 amino acids. The V and J ends lost 7 bases and 3 bases respectively, with 7 bases between them. CDR3 protein: CASGIEETQYF. In DNA, the CDR3 is TGCGCCAGCGGCATTGAAGAGACCCAGTACTTC.

The chain recombines TRBV5-6 with TRBJ1-2, with TRBD1 matching 7 bases. The length of the CDR3 is 13 residues. V dropped 4 bases and J dropped 8; count of bases not matched to a gene: 8. Germline V gives CDR1 SGHDT, CDR2 YYEEEE. For the CDR3, the DNA is TGTGCCAGCAGCCCCCTACAGGGGAGGGGCTACACCTTC. It translates to CASSPLQGRGYTF. Full variable domain (rest looked up from reference TRBV5-6 and TRBJ1-2): DAGVTQSPTHLIKTRGQQVTLRCSPKSGHDTVSWYQQALGQGPQFIFQYYEEEERQRGNFPDRFSGHQFPNYSSELNVNALLLGDSALYLCASSPLQGRGYTFGSGTRLTVV.

The V and J genes are TRBV5-1 and TRBJ1-6, with no clear D. V lost 0 bases and J 1 base, leaving 8 bases between the germline ends. From germline, CDR1 is SGHRS and CDR2 YFSETQ. This CDR3 contains 16 residues. Written as DNA, the CDR3 is TGCGCCAGCAGCTTGGGCGGAAGGTCCTATAATTCACCCCTCCACTTT. Translating it yields CASSLGGRSYNSPLHF.

This chain connects TRBV19 to TRBJ1-2; 11 nucleotides line up with TRBD1. J lost 6 bases, V lost 7 bases, and 7 bases had no gene match. This CDR3 has 14 residues. Germline V gene sequence: CDR1 LNHDA, CDR2 SQIVND (reference sequence). The DNA for the CDR3 is TGTGCCAGTACCTCCGGGACAGGGGGTAATGGCTACACCTTC. It codes for CASTSGTGGNGYTF. Together with reference TRBV19 and TRBJ1-2, the CDR3 gives the full variable domain: DGGITQSPKYLFRKEGQNVTLSCEQNLNHDAMYWYRQDPGQGLRLIYYSQIVNDFQKGDIAEGYSVSREKKESFPLTVTSAQKNPTAFYLCASTSGTGGNGYTFGSGTRLTVV.

The rearrangement uses TRBV10-1 and TRBJ2-7; possible D gene TRBD1, 5 bases. CDR1 and CDR2 (germline): WNHNN, SYGVQD (reference sequence). This CDR3 comprises 15 residues. Trimming shortened V by 6 bases and J by 0 bases, and 15 bases separated the two germline ends. The CDR3 is CASRQGSGSSYEQYF. The CDR3 coding sequence is TGCGCCAGCAGGCAGGGTTCCGGCAGCTCCTACGAGCAGTACTTC.

The chain couples TRBV27 to TRBJ2-7; D remains unclear. V was pared by 0 bases and J by 3 bases, with 9 bases between. The CDR3 loop spans 14 amino acids. Germline assignment: CDR1 MNHEY and CDR2 SMNVEV (reference sequence). The DNA of the CDR3 is TGTGCCAGCAGTTTATCGCGCAGGAACTACGAGCAGTACTTC. Protein: CASSLSRRNYEQYF.

The J gene is TRBJ1-5, the V gene TRBV28; maybe TRBD1 (6 bases). This CDR3 is 15 amino acids long. Germline V CDR1 and CDR2: MDHEN, SYDVKM. Trimming removed 6 bases at V and 4 bases at J, with 16 bases between. The CDR3 spells CASSSQGQENQPQHF. Here the CDR3 DNA reads TGTGCCAGCAGCTCGCAGGGGCAGGAGAATCAGCCCCAGCATTTT.

The chain carries TRBV7-9 and TRBJ2-1; 12 bases are shared with TRBD2. The CDR3 length is 18 residues. In germline, CDR1 is SEHNR, CDR2 FQNEAQ (reference sequence). The V and J ends lost 0 bases and 6 bases, in that order; junction bases with no gene match: 9. CDR3 in amino acids: CASSLALAGGPAGNEQFF. CDR3 sequence (DNA): TGTGCCAGCAGCTTAGCCCTAGCGGGGGGGCCTGCGGGCAATGAGCAGTTCTTC.

A few counts support this clone. This chain connects TRBV6-5 to TRBJ2-3, with a tentative D call TRBD1 (5 bases). Trimming took off 7 bases at V and 0 bases at J, with 8 bases between the two ends. The CDR3 extends over 13 amino acids. Per germline, CDR1 MNHEY and CDR2 SVGAGI. CDR3 loop: CASMTVSTDTQYF. The CDR3 region has the DNA TGTGCCAGCATGACAGTTAGCACAGATACGCAGTATTTT.

This clone was seen once. This chain joins TRBV15 and TRBJ1-1, with D hard to call. The CDR3 consists of 15 residues. Trimming removed 0 bases from V and 6 bases from J, with 14 bases in between. The V gene's germline CDR1 is LNHNV and CDR2 YYDKDF (reference sequence). DNA of the CDR3: TGTGCCACCAGCAGAGAATCGGGTTTGTGGGCTGAAGCTTTCTTT. Protein: CATSRESGLWAEAFF.

This clone has only a few counts. The genes are TRBV6-1 and TRBJ2-1; 12 bases fit TRBD1. With 5 bases clipped from V and 10 bases from J, the junction kept 9 bases outside the gene matches. CDR3 size: 15 residues. Germline loops: CDR1 MNHNS, CDR2 SASEGT. CDR3 in amino acids: CASSTRDRGPREQFF. Here the CDR3 DNA reads TGTGCCAGCAGTACCCGGGACAGGGGGCCACGGGAGCAGTTCTTC.

The genes are TRBV7-9 and TRBJ2-5, with 7 bases fitting TRBD2. The J call may be incorrect, as the DNA end agrees better with TRBJ2-7. Germline values: CDR1 SEHNR, CDR2 FQNEAQ (reference sequence). The CDR3 has 16 residues. Here the CDR3 reads CASSLGDGGSSYEQYF. CDR3 nucleotide sequence: TGTGCCAGCAGCTTAGGTGACGGGGGGAGCTCCTACGAGCAGTACTTC.

This chain connects TRBV4-1 to TRBJ2-4, with a possible D match to TRBD2 (6 bases). CDR1 is MGHRA and CDR2 is YSYEKL in the germline V gene. The V and J ends lost 1 base and 0 bases respectively, with 13 bases between them. CDR3 size: 17 residues. CDR3 protein: CASSQGEEGLAKNIQYF. The CDR3 DNA reads as TGCGCCAGCAGCCAAGGTGAGGAGGGGCTAGCCAAAAACATTCAGTACTTC.

The chain has TRBV11-2 and TRBJ1-2; TRBD1 agrees at 7 bases. CDR3 length equals 14 residues. The germline V gene encodes CDR1 SGHAT and CDR2 FQNNGV. V lost 0 bases, J lost 3 bases, and 1 base stayed unmatched. The CDR3 DNA is TGTGCCAGCAGCTTAGAGACAGGGTACTATGGCTACACCTTC. Translating gives CASSLETGYYGYTF.

This chain uses TRBV5-1 with TRBJ1-5; D gene unclear. Germline V CDR1 and CDR2: SGHRS, YFSETQ. The CDR3 runs 15 residues. The V gene lost 5 bases and the J gene lost 1 base, with 13 bases spanning the gap. The CDR3 spells CASRETETSNQPQHF. The CDR3 DNA follows: TGCGCCAGCAGGGAGACGGAGACCAGCAATCAGCCCCAGCATTTT.

V is TRBV5-1 and J is TRBJ2-1; TRBD2 matches at 7 bases. Germline V lookup: CDR1 SGHRS, CDR2 YFSETQ. The junction had 5 bases not matched to a gene; V was cut back by 4 bases and J by 1 base. The CDR3 contains 15 residues. CDR3 in DNA: TGCGCCAGCAGCGTAAGCGGGGTGTCCTACAATGAGCAGTTCTTC. Protein: CASSVSGVSYNEQFF.

A note on this clone: Compared with germline, one end of the junction differs, possibly owing to a read error. V and J are TRBV7-3 and TRBJ1-1, with TRBD1 as a possible D gene (5 bases). This CDR3 is 19 amino acids long. Looked up from germline, CDR1 is SGHTA and CDR2 is FQGTGA. In DNA form, the CDR3 reads TGTTCCAGCAGCTTATTTTCAGTTCGACCAGGGCGCATGAACACTGAAGCTTTCTTT. Translation: CSSSLFSVRPGRMNTEAFF. The complete variable domain, with remaining parts taken from reference TRBV7-3 and TRBJ1-1, reads GAGVSQTPSNKVTEKGKYVELRCDPISGHTALYWYRQSLGQGPEFLIYFQGTGAADDSGLPNDRFFAVRPEGSVSTLKIQRTERGDSAVYLCSSSLFSVRPGRMNTEAFFGQGTRLTVV.

The V gene is TRBV7-6, the J gene TRBJ1-1; TRBD1 is a possible D gene (5 bases). This CDR3 contains 16 residues. CDR1 is SGHVS, CDR2 FNYEAQ, per germline. The V gene lost 5 bases and the J gene lost 0 bases, with 16 bases spanning the gap. The chain's CDR3 is CASSIDSGPLNTEAFF. The CDR3 DNA sequence: TGTGCCAGCAGCATCGACAGCGGGCCCTTGAACACTGAAGCTTTCTTT.

This clone has just a few counts. This chain connects TRBV6-1 to TRBJ2-7, with 10 positions matching TRBD2. Looked up from germline, CDR1 is MNHNS and CDR2 is SASEGT. This CDR3 contains 15 residues. The V and J ends lost 4 bases and 4 bases, in that order; junction bases with no gene match: 7. Here the CDR3 DNA reads TGTGCCAGCAGTGCTACTAGCGGGGTTTCTTACGAGCAGTACTTC. Amino acids: CASSATSGVSYEQYF.

The V gene is TRBV29-1, the J gene TRBJ1-2, with 8 bases that match TRBD1. CDR1 SQVTM and CDR2 ANQGSEA come from the germline V gene. Trimming took 7 bases from V and 4 from J; bases not matched to a gene: 5. The CDR3 length is 12 residues. CDR3 residues: CSGRQGTYGYTF. In DNA, the CDR3 is TGCAGCGGGCGACAGGGGACCTATGGCTACACCTTC. Full variable domain (rest looked up from reference TRBV29-1 and TRBJ1-2): SAVISQKPSRDICQRGTSLTIQCQVDSQVTMMFWYRQQPGQSLTLIATANQGSEATYESGFVIDKFPISRPNLTFSTLTVSNMSPEDSSIYLCSGRQGTYGYTFGSGTRLTVV.

This clone was seen a single time. The chain carries TRBV10-3 and TRBJ2-7; TRBD2 is a possible D gene (5 bases). V lost 0 bases and J lost 7, with 10 bases in between. This CDR3 comprises 13 residues. Germline V lookup: CDR1 ENHRY, CDR2 SYGVKD. DNA of the CDR3: TGTGCCATCAGTGAGTCAGCGGCGCAAGAGCAGTACTTC. It encodes CAISESAAQEQYF.

The J gene is TRBJ1-1, the V gene TRBV6-1; no definite D call. CDR1 is MNHNS and CDR2 is SASEGT in the germline V gene. This CDR3 contains 11 residues. Trimming pared 6 bases from V and 11 bases from J, leaving 13 bases between. The CDR3 nucleotides read TGTGCCAGCAGGGCGGGGAGCCTCGCTTTCTTT. Translation gives CASRAGSLAFF.

This clone came up once. V usage is TRBV18 and J usage is TRBJ2-3; TRBD1 matches 10 bases. The J segment lost 3 bases and the V segment lost 3 bases, leaving 6 bases of the junction unmatched. The CDR3 loop spans 16 amino acids. From germline, CDR1 is KGHSH and CDR2 LQKENI. The CDR3 nucleotides are TGTGCCAGCTCACCCATTCCGGGACAGGGGACAGATACGCAGTATTTT. Amino acid sequence: CASSPIPGQGTDTQYF.

The chain couples TRBV7-2 to TRBJ1-2; D is ambiguous. Germline CDR1 reads SGHTA; CDR2 reads FQGNSA. V shed 5 bases and J shed 5 bases, with 15 bases lying between them. The CDR3 length is 14 residues. Written as DNA, the CDR3 is TGTGCCAGCAGCGACCGACGGTCTAGGTATGGCTACACCTTC. Its translation: CASSDRRSRYGYTF.

Here the CDR3 reads CASSGRDFTDTQYF. The CDR3 region has the DNA TGTGCCAGCAGCGGCCGGGACTTCACAGATACGCAGTATTTT. This sequence joins TRBV7-9 and TRBJ2-3, with TRBD2 as a possible D gene (6 bases). The germline gives CDR1 SEHNR, CDR2 FQNEAQ (reference sequence). The CDR3 has 14 residues. Trimming pared 5 bases from V and 2 bases from J, leaving 11 bases between.